The 9 T cell receptor beta chains listed next were all sequenced from one sample in a study of T cells in Graves' hyperthyroidism and ophthalmopathy. There were TCR beta CDR3 regions amplified from RNA transcripts. TCR CDR3 regions were first amplified by RT-PCR with HTBI primers. TCRdb re-analysed the multiplex PCR reads in MiXCR, keeping a single row per CDR3 protein. There are roughly 290,000 distinct CDR3 sequences in the sample; around 15% occur only once, and over 45% lies in the top ten. The material sequenced was blood. Receptor source: a woman between 55 and 75 years old with Graves' ophthalmopathy.

The sample holds many counts of this clonotype. The DNA for the CDR3 is TGTGCCAGCAGTTACTCGAAAGGAACTTACACTGAAGCTTTCTTT. Its protein product is CASSYSKGTYTEAFF. J is TRBJ1-1 and V is TRBV6-6; D ambiguous. Germline V gene sequence: CDR1 MNHNY, CDR2 SVGAGI (reference sequence). Trimming took 0 bases from V and 3 from J, leaving 11 bases between them. The CDR3 contains 15 residues.

This clonotype was observed a handful of times. The chain has TRBV6-2 or TRBV6-3 and TRBJ1-2, with 7 bases that match TRBD1. This CDR3 region has 14 residues. Per germline, CDR1 MNHEY and CDR2 SVGEGT. With 2 bases clipped from V and 4 bases from J, the junction kept 4 bases outside the gene matches. The CDR3 region has the DNA TGTGCCAGCAGTTACACAGGGGAACGCTATGGCTACACCTTC. It is translated as CASSYTGERYGYTF.

This chain uses TRBV3-1 with TRBJ1-2, with 7 bases identical to TRBD1. Germline CDR1 LGHDT, CDR2 YNNKEL (reference sequence). V shed 4 bases, J shed 8 bases, and the junction held 4 bases outside the gene matches. CDR3 length: 12 amino acids. CDR3 amino acids: CASSRQGWGYTF. For the CDR3, the DNA is TGTGCCAGCAGCCGACAGGGTTGGGGCTACACCTTC.

This clonotype was recorded at least ten times. V is TRBV9 and J is TRBJ1-2; D is uncertain. CDR1 is SGDLS and CDR2 is YYNGEE in the germline V gene. Trimming left V 4 bases short and J 7 bases short, with 8 bases between. CDR3 length: 11 amino acids. CDR3 nucleotide sequence: TGTGCCAGCAGCCGGGAAGGTGGCTACACCTTC. Translating gives CASSREGGYTF.

The sample holds many counts of this clonotype. The chain uses TRBV6-2 or TRBV6-3 and TRBJ2-7, with 8 bases aligning to TRBD2. CDR1 and CDR2 (germline): MNHEY, SVGEGT. The V gene end was trimmed by 5 bases and the J gene end by 4 bases; junction bases not matched to a gene: 13. The CDR3 sequence is 16 residues long. CDR3 coding DNA: TGTGCCAGCAGTGGTAGCGGGAAGGAGTCCACTTACGAGCAGTACTTC. Translation: CASSGSGKESTYEQYF.

This clonotype was counted many times. The gene calls are TRBV12-3 or TRBV12-4 and TRBJ1-5; D remains ambiguous. This CDR3 contains 14 residues. V lost 5 bases and J lost 6, with 14 bases in between. CDR3 loop: CASSPATRGQPQHF. As DNA, the CDR3 is TGTGCCAGCAGTCCAGCCACCCGGGGTCAGCCCCAGCATTTT.

Regarding this clonotype: One end of the junction does not line up with germline, which may come from a read error. The chain has TRBV5-5 and TRBJ1-4; possibly TRBD1 for D (6 bases). Looked up from germline, CDR1 is SGHKS and CDR2 is YYEKEE (reference sequence). This CDR3 region has 14 residues. CDR3 protein: CASSQRGFQEKLFF. CDR3 nucleotide sequence: TGCGCCAGCAGCCAGAGGGGGTTTCAGGAAAAACTGTTTTTT.

This clonotype was counted ten times or more. This chain uses TRBV3-2 with TRBJ2-7; no DNA check was done on the table's D call, TRBD2. TRBV3-2 is given as a pseudogene. This CDR3 contains 16 residues. CDR3 DNA: TGTGCCAGCAGCTCCGGACTGGTATCCCATATCTACGAGCAGTACTTC. This encodes CASSSGLVSHIYEQYF.

The genes are TRBV7-2 and TRBJ2-3, with D perhaps assigned TRBD1 or TRBD2 (5 bases each). The CDR3 has 16 amino acids. Looked up from germline, CDR1 is SGHTA and CDR2 is FQGNSA. Trimming took off 5 bases at V and 7 bases at J, with 22 bases between the two ends. CDR3 sequence reads: CASSPTLLGVGNTQYF. The CDR3 DNA sequence: TGTGCCAGCAGCCCCACCCTACTGGGGGTGGGGAATACGCAGTATTTT. The whole variable domain, filled in from reference TRBV7-2 and TRBJ2-3, reads GAGVSQSPSNKVTEKGKDVELRCDPISGHTALYWYRQSLGQGLEFLIYFQGNSAPDKSGLPSDRFSAERTGGSVSTLTIQRTQQEDSAVYLCASSPTLLGVGNTQYFGPGTRLTVL.